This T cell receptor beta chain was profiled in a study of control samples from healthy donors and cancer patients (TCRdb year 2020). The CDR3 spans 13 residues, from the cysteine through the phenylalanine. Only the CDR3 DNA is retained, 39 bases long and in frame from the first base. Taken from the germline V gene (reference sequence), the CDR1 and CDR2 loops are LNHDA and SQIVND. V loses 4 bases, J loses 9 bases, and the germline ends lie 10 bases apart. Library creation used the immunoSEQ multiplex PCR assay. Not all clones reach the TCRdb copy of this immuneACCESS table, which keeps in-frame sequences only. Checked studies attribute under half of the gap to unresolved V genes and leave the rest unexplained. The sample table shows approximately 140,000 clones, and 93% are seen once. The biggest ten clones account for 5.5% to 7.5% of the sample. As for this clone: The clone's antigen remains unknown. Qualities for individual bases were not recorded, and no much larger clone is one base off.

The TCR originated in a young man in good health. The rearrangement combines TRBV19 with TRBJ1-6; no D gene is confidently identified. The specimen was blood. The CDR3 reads CASSTSFGSPLHF. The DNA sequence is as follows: TGTGCCAGTAGTACTTCCTTTGGTTCACCCCTCCACTTT.